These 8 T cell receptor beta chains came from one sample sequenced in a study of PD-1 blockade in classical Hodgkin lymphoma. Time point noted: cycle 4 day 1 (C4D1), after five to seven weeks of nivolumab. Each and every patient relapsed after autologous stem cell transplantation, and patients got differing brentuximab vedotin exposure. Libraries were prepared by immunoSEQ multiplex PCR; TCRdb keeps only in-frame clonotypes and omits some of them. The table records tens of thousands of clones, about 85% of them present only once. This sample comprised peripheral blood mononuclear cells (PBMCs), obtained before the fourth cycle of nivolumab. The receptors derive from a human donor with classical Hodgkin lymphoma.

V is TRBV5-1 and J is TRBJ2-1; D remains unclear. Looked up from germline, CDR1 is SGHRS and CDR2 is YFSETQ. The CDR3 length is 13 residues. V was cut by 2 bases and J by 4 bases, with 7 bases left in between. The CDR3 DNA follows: TGCGCCAGCAGCTTTGAACTATACAATGAGCAGTTCTTC. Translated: CASSFELYNEQFF.

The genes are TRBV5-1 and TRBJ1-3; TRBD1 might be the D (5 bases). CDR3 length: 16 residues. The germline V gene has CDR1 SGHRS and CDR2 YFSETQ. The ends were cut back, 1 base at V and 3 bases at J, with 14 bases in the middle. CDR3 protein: CASSLLRPTDGNTIYF. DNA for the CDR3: TGCGCCAGCAGCTTGTTAAGGCCGACAGATGGAAACACCATATATTTT.

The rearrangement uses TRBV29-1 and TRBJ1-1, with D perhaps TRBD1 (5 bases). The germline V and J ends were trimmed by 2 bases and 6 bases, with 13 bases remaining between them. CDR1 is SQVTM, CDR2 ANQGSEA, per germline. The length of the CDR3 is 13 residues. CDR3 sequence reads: CSVEHRLRAEAFF. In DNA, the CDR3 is TGCAGCGTTGAACACAGGTTGAGAGCTGAAGCTTTCTTT.

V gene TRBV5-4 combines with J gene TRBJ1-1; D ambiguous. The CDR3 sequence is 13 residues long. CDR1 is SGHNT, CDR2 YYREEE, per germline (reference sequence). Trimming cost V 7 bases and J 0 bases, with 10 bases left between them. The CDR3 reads CASGMELNTEAFF. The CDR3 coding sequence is TGTGCCAGCGGGATGGAATTGAACACTGAAGCTTTCTTT.

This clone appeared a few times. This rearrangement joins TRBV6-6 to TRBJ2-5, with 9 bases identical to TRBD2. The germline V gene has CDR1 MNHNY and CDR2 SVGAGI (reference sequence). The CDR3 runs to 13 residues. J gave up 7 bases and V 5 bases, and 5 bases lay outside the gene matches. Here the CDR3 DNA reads TGTGCCAGCAGTCCTAGCGGGGCGGGGACCCAGTACTTC. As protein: CASSPSGAGTQYF.

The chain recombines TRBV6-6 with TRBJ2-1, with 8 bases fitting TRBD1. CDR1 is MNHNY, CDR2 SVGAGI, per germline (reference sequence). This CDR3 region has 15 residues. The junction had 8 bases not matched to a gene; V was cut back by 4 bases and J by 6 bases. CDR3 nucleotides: TGTGCCAGCAGTTCGCACGGACAGGGTTTCAATGAGCAGTTCTTC. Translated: CASSSHGQGFNEQFF.

The CDR3 protein is CASGYRVGELFF. For the CDR3, the DNA is TGCGCCAGCGGGTATCGAGTTGGGGAGCTGTTTTTT. The chain links TRBV10-2 to TRBJ2-2; D remains ambiguous. The CDR3 contains 12 residues. The germline gives CDR1 WSHSY, CDR2 SAAADI. The germline V and J ends were trimmed by 8 bases and 8 bases, with 12 bases remaining between them.

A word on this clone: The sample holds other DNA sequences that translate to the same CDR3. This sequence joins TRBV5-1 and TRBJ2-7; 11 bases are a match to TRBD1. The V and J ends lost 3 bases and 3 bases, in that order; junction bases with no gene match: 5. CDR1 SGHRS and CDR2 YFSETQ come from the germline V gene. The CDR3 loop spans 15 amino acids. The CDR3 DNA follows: TGCGCCAGCAGCTCCTCCGGGACAGGGGGCTACGAGCAGTACTTC. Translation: CASSSSGTGGYEQYF.